These 20 T cell receptor beta chains came from one sample sequenced in a study of technical replicates of blood from a handful of donors. The protocol was immunoSEQ multiplex PCR, while the TCRdb copy is restricted to in-frame clones and leaves out a portion. The sample contains about 75,000 clones, around 97% of which appear only once. Sequencing was carried out using T cells isolated from PBMCs. These receptors came from a human donor in good health.

The chain carries TRBV5-1 and TRBJ1-1; D gene unclear. The germline gives CDR1 SGHRS, CDR2 YFSETQ. Trimming cost V 5 bases and J 5 bases, with 10 bases left between them. CDR3 size: 12 residues. The CDR3 loop reads CASRTDSTEAFF. CDR3 coding DNA: TGCGCCAGCAGAACAGATTCAACTGAAGCTTTCTTT.

This chain connects TRBV5-1 to TRBJ2-1, with D possibly matching TRBD2 (5 bases). CDR1 SGHRS and CDR2 YFSETQ come from the germline V gene. Trimming shortened V by 0 bases and J by 7 bases, and 23 bases separated the two germline ends. The CDR3 consists of 18 residues. The DNA for the CDR3 is TGCGCCAGCAGCTTGGCCGGTTATCAAAGGGTTAGCGAAAATGAGCAGTTCTTC. It translates to CASSLAGYQRVSENEQFF. The variable domain in full, completed from reference TRBV5-1 and TRBJ2-1, reads KAGVTQTPRYLIKTRGQQVTLSCSPISGHRSVSWYQQTPGQGLQFLFEYFSETQRNKGNFPGRFSGRQFSNSRSEMNVSTLELGDSALYLCASSLAGYQRVSENEQFFGPGTRLTVL.

The chain recombines TRBV21-1 with TRBJ1-2. TRBV21-1 is a pseudogene locus. The CDR3 spans 17 residues. This CDR3 reads CASSKVPLRVRPYGYTF. The CDR3 DNA reads TGTGCCAGCAGCAAAGTTCCGCTCCGGGTTAGGCCCTATGGCTACACCTTC.

The chain is built from TRBV19 and TRBJ2-7, with 7 positions matching TRBD1. Germline V lookup: CDR1 LNHDA, CDR2 SQIVND (reference sequence). After removal of 4 bases from V and 4 bases from J, the junction contained 4 bases not matched to a gene. This CDR3 has 13 residues. The CDR3 is CASSKDRRYEQYF. DNA for the CDR3: TGTGCCAGTAGTAAGGACAGGAGATACGAGCAGTACTTC.

The chain couples TRBV29-1 to TRBJ2-5; 8 positions match TRBD2. Germline CDR1 SQVTM, CDR2 ANQGSEA. Losses at the gene ends were 4 bases for V and 1 base for J; bases not matched to a gene: 5. CDR3 size: 14 residues. The chain's CDR3 is CSVGQRGPQETQYF. The CDR3 DNA reads TGCAGCGTTGGTCAGCGGGGGCCCCAAGAGACCCAGTACTTC.

The V and J genes are TRBV5-1 and TRBJ2-7, with D possibly matching TRBD1 (5 bases). Germline assignment: CDR1 SGHRS and CDR2 YFSETQ. This CDR3 is 13 amino acids long. Deletions cut 0 bases from V and 2 bases from J, with 6 bases between. The CDR3 spells CASSLETAYEQYF. In nucleotides, the CDR3 is TGCGCCAGCAGCTTGGAGACAGCCTACGAGCAGTACTTC.

The chain carries TRBV6-5 and TRBJ2-2; D might be TRBD2 (5 bases). V lost 9 bases to trimming and J lost 1 base, with 12 bases between them. In germline, CDR1 is MNHEY, CDR2 SVGAGI. CDR3 length: 14 amino acids. The chain's CDR3 is CASGENGNTGELFF. The CDR3 DNA reads TGTGCCAGTGGGGAGAATGGGAACACCGGGGAGCTGTTTTTT.

The chain carries TRBV10-1 and TRBJ1-1, with D tentatively TRBD1 (5 bases). CDR1 and CDR2 (germline): WNHNN, SYGVQD (reference sequence). This CDR3 contains 13 residues. The ends were cut back, 3 bases at V and 5 bases at J, with 10 bases in the middle. CDR3 nucleotides: TGCGCCAGCAGTGAATGGGGGGAGACTGAAGCTTTCTTT. Encoded protein: CASSEWGETEAFF.

This clone was detected once. This sequence joins TRBV6-5 and TRBJ2-5; TRBD2 might be the D (5 bases). From germline, CDR1 is MNHEY and CDR2 SVGAGI. Trimming shortened V by 2 bases and J by 2 bases, and 6 bases separated the two germline ends. The CDR3 spans 13 residues. The CDR3 region is CASSYGGQETQYF. Here the CDR3 DNA reads TGTGCCAGCAGTTACGGCGGGCAAGAGACCCAGTACTTC.

The V and J genes are TRBV5-1 and TRBJ2-7; TRBD1 agrees at 8 bases. The trim removed 1 base at V and 5 bases at J, leaving 5 bases unmatched. This CDR3 has 14 amino acids. Germline CDR1 SGHRS, CDR2 YFSETQ. The DNA for the CDR3 is TGCGCCAGCAGCTTGCCGACAGGGGTTGACGAGCAGTACTTC. It specifies CASSLPTGVDEQYF.

The genes are TRBV29-1 and TRBJ1-1, with 7 bases identical to TRBD1. The germline V gene encodes CDR1 SQVTM and CDR2 ANQGSEA. The CDR3 is made up of 14 amino acids. Unmatched junction bases numbered 4, after V lost 0 bases and J lost 3 bases. The chain's CDR3 is CSVEDGTGDTEAFF. DNA of the CDR3: TGCAGCGTTGAAGACGGAACAGGGGACACTGAAGCTTTCTTT. Together with reference TRBV29-1 and TRBJ1-1, the CDR3 gives the full variable domain: SAVISQKPSRDICQRGTSLTIQCQVDSQVTMMFWYRQQPGQSLTLIATANQGSEATYESGFVIDKFPISRPNLTFSTLTVSNMSPEDSSIYLCSVEDGTGDTEAFFGQGTRLTVV.

J is TRBJ2-3 and V is TRBV5-6; weak D call: TRBD2 (5 bases). The CDR3 contains 13 residues. Germline values: CDR1 SGHDT, CDR2 YYEEEE. The CDR3 coding sequence is TGTGCTAGCGAGGCAGAAAGCACAGATACGCAGTATTTT. Encoded protein: CASEAESTDTQYF.

V is TRBV27 and J is TRBJ1-2; no clear D gene. V was pared by 5 bases and J by 0 bases, with 13 bases between. CDR1 and CDR2 (germline): MNHEY, SMNVEV (reference sequence). The length of the CDR3 is 15 residues. The CDR3 sequence: CASSLRGFSNYGYTF. CDR3 coding DNA: TGTGCCAGCAGTCTTCGAGGGTTCTCTAACTATGGCTACACCTTC.

This chain connects TRBV2 to TRBJ1-2; TRBD1 matches 9 bases. From germline, CDR1 is SNHLY and CDR2 FYNNEI. This CDR3 is 15 amino acids long. The trim removed 9 bases at V and 7 bases at J, leaving 15 bases unmatched. CDR3 in amino acids: CASFIPGQGQSGYTF. In DNA, the CDR3 is TGTGCCAGTTTTATTCCGGGACAGGGACAAAGTGGCTACACCTTC. The whole variable domain, filled in from reference TRBV2 and TRBJ1-2, reads EPEVTQTPSHQVTQMGQEVILRCVPISNHLYFYWYRQILGQKVEFLVSFYNNEISEKSEIFDDQFSVERPDGSNFTLKIRSTKLEDSAMYFCASFIPGQGQSGYTFGSGTRLTVV.

The chain combines TRBV2 with TRBJ1-5; tentatively, D is TRBD1 (6 bases). There are 18 residues in the CDR3. V was clipped by 6 bases and J by 0 bases, with 21 bases between them. The V gene's germline CDR1 is SNHLY and CDR2 FYNNEI. The CDR3: CASRGRQAPPGSNQPQHF. The CDR3 DNA reads TGTGCCAGCAGAGGAAGACAGGCCCCCCCTGGTAGCAATCAGCCCCAGCATTTT.

The chain uses TRBV6-5 and TRBJ1-3; tentative D call: TRBD1 (5 bases). Trimming stripped 7 bases from V and 3 bases from J, with 16 bases between. Looked up from germline, CDR1 is MNHEY and CDR2 is SVGAGI. The CDR3 has 15 residues. CDR3 DNA sequence: TGTGCCAGCAAGGCCCCCCAGGGATTTGGAAACACCATATATTTT. Translated, it gives CASKAPQGFGNTIYF.

This chain links TRBV21-1 with TRBJ1-2; TRBD1 is taken as the D call from the table, unchecked against the DNA. TRBV21-1 is marked as a pseudogene. The length of the CDR3 is 13 residues. CDR3 DNA: TGTGCCAGCAGCCCGGACAGGTCTTGGGGCTACACCTTC. It translates to CASSPDRSWGYTF.

This clone was picked up one time. This chain links TRBV29-1 with TRBJ2-5; 7 bases map to TRBD1. The CDR3 has 13 residues. Germline CDR1 and CDR2: SQVTM and ANQGSEA. Trimming cost V 7 bases and J 1 base; bases outside gene matches: 6. CDR3 amino acids: CSADRDSQETQYF. The DNA for the CDR3 is TGCAGCGCCGACCGGGACAGCCAAGAGACCCAGTACTTC.

The rearrangement uses TRBV13 and TRBJ1-1; 7 bases map to TRBD1. Losses at the gene ends were 5 bases for V and 5 bases for J; bases not matched to a gene: 5. The CDR3 covers 13 residues. Germline values: CDR1 PRHDT, CDR2 FYEKMQ (reference sequence). The CDR3 loop reads CASSITGATEAFF. In nucleotides, the CDR3 is TGTGCCAGCAGCATAACAGGGGCAACTGAAGCTTTCTTT.

This chain uses TRBV2 with TRBJ2-5; TRBD2 agrees at 10 bases. In germline, CDR1 is SNHLY, CDR2 FYNNEI. V shed 8 bases, J shed 5 bases, and the junction held 11 bases outside the gene matches. This CDR3 has 15 residues. The chain's CDR3 is CASQLRTSGGETQYF. Written as DNA, the CDR3 is TGTGCCAGCCAACTCAGGACTAGCGGAGGCGAGACCCAGTACTTC.